This passage covers 6 T cell receptor beta chains from one sample sequenced in a study of blood T cell repertoires in COVID-19. The protocol was immunoSEQ multiplex PCR, while the TCRdb copy is restricted to in-frame clones and leaves out a portion. The sample lists a few hundred thousand clones; about 85% were seen once. Material for sequencing was peripheral blood. These TCRs come from a man between 60 and 75 years old who had recovered from COVID-19.

V and J are TRBV6-2 or TRBV6-3 and TRBJ1-2; 7 bases fit TRBD1. The CDR3 spans 13 residues. CDR1 is MNHEY and CDR2 is SVGEGT in the germline V gene. V gave up 6 bases and J gave up 8 bases; unmatched junction bases: 9. The CDR3 coding sequence is TGTGCCAGCAGCCTACAGGGGATGAGGGGCTACACCTTC. It specifies CASSLQGMRGYTF.

V usage is TRBV30 and J usage is TRBJ1-1; possible D gene TRBD1, 5 bases. V lost 1 base and J 1 base, leaving 7 bases between the germline ends. In germline, CDR1 is GTSNPN, CDR2 SVGIG (reference sequence). This CDR3 spans 13 amino acids. The CDR3 reads CAWSDRRNTEAFF. CDR3 nucleotide sequence: TGTGCCTGGAGTGACAGGAGGAACACTGAAGCTTTCTTT. Full variable domain (outside the CDR3, taken from reference TRBV30 and TRBJ1-1): SQTIHQWPATLVQPVGSPLSLECTVEGTSNPNLYWYRQAAGRGLQLLFYSVGIGQISSEVPQNLSASRPQDRQFILSSKKLLLSDSGFYLCAWSDRRNTEAFFGQGTRLTVV.

This clone was seen once. CDR3 nucleotides: TGTGCCACCAGCAGAGATTTGGCCTCTCCAAACACTGAAGCTTTCTTT. Translated: CATSRDLASPNTEAFF. V gene TRBV15 combines with J gene TRBJ1-1; D uncertain. The V end lost 0 bases, the J end lost 2 bases, and 13 bases lay between the germline ends. This CDR3 comprises 16 residues. The germline V gene encodes CDR1 LNHNV and CDR2 YYDKDF (reference sequence).

The J gene is TRBJ1-6, the V gene TRBV6-5, with 7 bases aligning to TRBD1. V shed 6 bases and J 9 bases; nucleotides not matched to a gene: 8. Germline CDR1 MNHEY, CDR2 SVGAGI. The CDR3 is 14 residues long. CDR3 bases: TGTGCCAGCAGCCCCCGACAGGGTGGTTCACCCCTCCACTTT. The encoded protein is CASSPRQGGSPLHF.

J is TRBJ2-1 and V is TRBV6-2 or TRBV6-3, with D perhaps matching TRBD1 (6 bases). This CDR3 contains 14 residues. V was pared by 5 bases and J by 7 bases, with 15 bases between. The germline V gene has CDR1 MNHEY and CDR2 SVGEGT. The CDR3 is CASSDPGESNEQFF. In DNA form, the CDR3 reads TGTGCCAGCAGTGACCCAGGGGAATCGAATGAGCAGTTCTTC.

The chain employs TRBV19 and TRBJ1-5; perhaps TRBD1 as D (5 bases). The CDR3 length is 14 residues. Germline CDR1 and CDR2: LNHDA and SQIVND (reference sequence). The ends were cut back, 6 bases at V and 2 bases at J, with 11 bases in the middle. The DNA for the CDR3 is TGTGCCAGTAGCCCCGACAGTCGCAATCAGCCCCAGCATTTT. This translates into CASSPDSRNQPQHF.